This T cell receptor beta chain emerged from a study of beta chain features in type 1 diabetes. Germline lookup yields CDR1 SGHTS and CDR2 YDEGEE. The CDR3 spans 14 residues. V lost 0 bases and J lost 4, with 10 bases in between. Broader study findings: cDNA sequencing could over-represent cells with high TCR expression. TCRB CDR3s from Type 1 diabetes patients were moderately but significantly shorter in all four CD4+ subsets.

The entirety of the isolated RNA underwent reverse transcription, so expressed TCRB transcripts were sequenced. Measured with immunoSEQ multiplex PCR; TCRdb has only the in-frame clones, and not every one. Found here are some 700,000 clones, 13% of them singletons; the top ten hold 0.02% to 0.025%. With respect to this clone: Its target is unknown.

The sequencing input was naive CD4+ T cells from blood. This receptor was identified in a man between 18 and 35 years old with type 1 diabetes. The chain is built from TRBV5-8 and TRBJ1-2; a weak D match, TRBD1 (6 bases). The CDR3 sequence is CASSLGQGSYGYTF. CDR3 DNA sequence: TGTGCCAGCAGCTTGGGGCAGGGGTCCTATGGCTACACCTTC.